Listed below are T cell receptor beta chains from one sample, sequenced in a study of siplizumab effects on memory and regulatory T cells. TCRdb's copy holds only in-frame clones and misses some; the assay was immunoSEQ multiplex PCR. Of about 110,000 clones in the sample, around 93% were seen once. Sequencing was performed on CD4+ T cells sorted from blood. The receptor source for this set is a human donor in good health. The CDR3 runs from the conserved cysteine through the conserved F or W. Fields, in order: CDR3 DNA, CDR3 protein, clone size, D gene, J gene, V gene. The D gene is left open where the match is weak. Some rows have no size entry. The others give once, few or many, or a class for an expanded clone.

DNA: TGTGCCATCGGGACAGGAGGCGAAAAACTGTTTTTT
CDR3: CAIGTGGEKLFF
size: -
D: TRBD1
J: TRBJ1-4
V: TRBV10-3

DNA: TGTGCCAGCATCATACAGGACGCGAACACTGAAGCTTTCTTT
CDR3: CASIIQDANTEAFF
size: few
D: -
J: TRBJ1-1
V: TRBV7-9

DNA: TGCGCCAGCAGCCAGTCGCTAGTCCAAGAGACCCAGTACTTC
CDR3: CASSQSLVQETQYF
size: -
D: -
J: TRBJ2-5
V: TRBV4-1

DNA: TGCGCCAGCAGCTTGCCTAGCGGGAGAGAAGAGACCCAGTACTTC
CDR3: CASSLPSGREETQYF
size: -
D: TRBD2
J: TRBJ2-5
V: TRBV5-1

DNA: TGTGCCAGCAGCGTCGTCCTAGCGGGATACAATGAGCAGTTCTTC
CDR3: CASSVVLAGYNEQFF
size: -
D: TRBD2
J: TRBJ2-1
V: TRBV11-2

DNA: TGTGCCACCTTAATACGACTAGCCGGGCTAGAGACCCAGTACTTC
CDR3: CATLIRLAGLETQYF
size: once
D: TRBD2
J: TRBJ2-5
V: TRBV6-1

DNA: TGTGCCACCAGAACAAATTTTGGCTACACCTTC
CDR3: CATRTNFGYTF
size: -
D: -
J: TRBJ1-2
V: TRBV10-3

DNA: TGTGCCAGCAGCCAAGTTATGGGGGAGACCCAGTACTTC
CDR3: CASSQVMGETQYF
size: -
D: -
J: TRBJ2-5
V: TRBV4-2

DNA: TGTGCCAGCAGCTTATACAGGGAGCTCCACGAGCAGTACTTC
CDR3: CASSLYRELHEQYF
size: -
D: -
J: TRBJ2-7
V: TRBV7-2

DNA: TGTGCCAGCTCACCTGACAGAAATCAGCCCCAGCATTTT
CDR3: CASSPDRNQPQHF
size: -
D: -
J: TRBJ1-5
V: TRBV18

DNA: TGTGCCAGCAGCTTAACAGGGGTTTACACTGAAGCTTTCTTT
CDR3: CASSLTGVYTEAFF
size: -
D: TRBD1
J: TRBJ1-1
V: TRBV7-9

DNA: TGTGCCAGCAGTTTAAAACGGATGAACACTGAAGCTTTCTTT
CDR3: CASSLKRMNTEAFF
size: -
D: -
J: TRBJ1-1
V: TRBV27

DNA: TGTGCCAGCAGTAGACAGGCAAGCCAGCCCCAGCATTTT
CDR3: CASSRQASQPQHF
size: -
D: -
J: TRBJ1-5
V: TRBV6-1

DNA: TGCGCCAGCACCCCCGGGACTAGCGGGGCCGGGGAGCTGTTTTTT
CDR3: CASTPGTSGAGELFF
size: -
D: TRBD2
J: TRBJ2-2
V: TRBV5-1

DNA: TGTGCCAGCTCACCAGGTGTAAAAGGAGATACGCAGTATTTT
CDR3: CASSPGVKGDTQYF
size: -
D: -
J: TRBJ2-3
V: TRBV18

DNA: TGCGCCAGCAAGGCCCTATCTACCAACGAGCAGTACTTC
CDR3: CASKALSTNEQYF
size: -
D: -
J: TRBJ2-7
V: TRBV5-1

DNA: TGCGCCAGCAGCCGCGTCGGACCCCTGGGGTCCTACAATGAGCAGTTCTTC
CDR3: CASSRVGPLGSYNEQFF
size: -
D: -
J: TRBJ2-1
V: TRBV5-1

DNA: TGTGCCAGCAGCTTAACGGCCCAGGGGGAACAGTTCTTC
CDR3: CASSLTAQGEQFF
size: once
D: TRBD1
J: TRBJ2-1
V: TRBV7-3

DNA: TGCGCCAGCAGCCAGGGACGGAACTTCTATGGCTACACCTTC
CDR3: CASSQGRNFYGYTF
size: -
D: -
J: TRBJ1-2
V: TRBV5-1

DNA: TGTGCCAGCACCCTAGGGACAGGGGCTTACGAGCAGTACTTC
CDR3: CASTLGTGAYEQYF
size: -
D: TRBD1
J: TRBJ2-7
V: TRBV11-3

DNA: TGTGCCAGCAGCGCGCGGACCGTATCCCCCGGTGCGCAGTTCTTC
CDR3: CASSARTVSPGAQFF
size: -
D: -
J: TRBJ2-1
V: TRBV13

DNA: TGTGCAACAGGGCGTGGCGAGCAGTACTTC
CDR3: CATGRGEQYF
size: -
D: -
J: TRBJ2-7
V: TRBV28

DNA: TGCGCCAGCAGCACGGGACAGGGGTATGGCTACACCTTC
CDR3: CASSTGQGYGYTF
size: -
D: TRBD1
J: TRBJ1-2
V: TRBV5-1

DNA: TGTGCCTGGAGTGTTAACAGGGGTACTTACCCTTTGGCTGAAGCTTTCTTT
CDR3: CAWSVNRGTYPLAEAFF
size: -
D: TRBD1
J: TRBJ1-1
V: TRBV30

DNA: TGTGCCAGCAGCTCCATCCACAGGGGGTACGAGCAGTACTTC
CDR3: CASSSIHRGYEQYF
size: few
D: TRBD1
J: TRBJ2-7
V: TRBV7-9

DNA: TGTGCCAGCAGCTTTTCCAGTAGCTTCAATGAAAAACTGTTTTTT
CDR3: CASSFSSSFNEKLFF
size: once
D: -
J: TRBJ1-4
V: TRBV2

DNA: TGTGCCAGCAGCGTAATCGCTAGCGGGAGGGCCGATGAGCAGTTCTTC
CDR3: CASSVIASGRADEQFF
size: -
D: TRBD2
J: TRBJ2-1
V: TRBV9

DNA: TGCGCCAGCAGCTTGGCCATCAGTACGCGGGAGCAGTACTTC
CDR3: CASSLAISTREQYF
size: -
D: -
J: TRBJ2-7
V: TRBV5-1

DNA: TGTGCCAGCAGCGGGAAGCGGGGGGGCCAGGAGACCCAGTACTTC
CDR3: CASSGKRGGQETQYF
size: once
D: TRBD2
J: TRBJ2-5
V: TRBV5-6

DNA: TGTGCCAGCAGCTCCGCTGATCTAATCCTTAATTCACCCCTCCACTTT
CDR3: CASSSADLILNSPLHF
size: -
D: -
J: TRBJ1-6
V: TRBV5-6

DNA: TGTGCCAGCAGCCAAGACAGGGGCAATCAGCCCCAGCATTTT
CDR3: CASSQDRGNQPQHF
size: -
D: TRBD1
J: TRBJ1-5
V: TRBV11-2

DNA: TGTGCCAGCAGGCGGACAGGGGGCGGAAACACCATATATTTT
CDR3: CASRRTGGGNTIYF
size: -
D: TRBD1
J: TRBJ1-3
V: TRBV27

DNA: TGTGCCAGCAGCGTCGGACTAGCGGGAGGCCCAACCGAGCAGTACTTC
CDR3: CASSVGLAGGPTEQYF
size: -
D: TRBD2
J: TRBJ2-7
V: TRBV13

DNA: TGCGCCAGCAGCCAAGGGAGGTCCTACGAGCAGTACTTC
CDR3: CASSQGRSYEQYF
size: -
D: -
J: TRBJ2-7
V: TRBV4-3

DNA: TGTGCCAGCAGCTTGGATGCAGGGTCGTTTACTGAAGCTTTCTTT
CDR3: CASSLDAGSFTEAFF
size: -
D: -
J: TRBJ1-1
V: TRBV5-6

DNA: TGTGCCAGCAGTCCACTGGCGGGACACCGCTATGGCTACACCTTC
CDR3: CASSPLAGHRYGYTF
size: -
D: -
J: TRBJ1-2
V: TRBV27

DNA: TGTGCCAGCACTTCGGGACAGGTAAACAATGAGCAGTTCTTC
CDR3: CASTSGQVNNEQFF
size: -
D: TRBD1
J: TRBJ2-1
V: TRBV6-5

DNA: TGCGCCAGCAGCCGGACGGACAGGGTCAATGAGCAGTTCTTC
CDR3: CASSRTDRVNEQFF
size: -
D: TRBD1
J: TRBJ2-1
V: TRBV5-1

DNA: TGTGCCAGCTCACCAGATGCAATCCCGGGGGAGCAGTACTTC
CDR3: CASSPDAIPGEQYF
size: -
D: -
J: TRBJ2-7
V: TRBV18

DNA: TGCGCCAGCGGATCGATAGGCCAGGGCCTCACCGGGGAGCTGTTTTTT
CDR3: CASGSIGQGLTGELFF
size: few
D: -
J: TRBJ2-2
V: TRBV5-1

DNA: TGTGCCAGTACCCATTTGGGGAGCGGTTCACCCCTCCACTTT
CDR3: CASTHLGSGSPLHF
size: -
D: -
J: TRBJ1-6
V: TRBV19

DNA: TGTGCCAGCAGCTTACGAGGGGGCCCCAATGAGCAGTTCTTC
CDR3: CASSLRGGPNEQFF
size: -
D: TRBD1
J: TRBJ2-1
V: TRBV7-2

DNA: TGTGCCAGCTCTCCCGACCCTGCAACTAATGAAAAACTGTTTTTT
CDR3: CASSPDPATNEKLFF
size: -
D: -
J: TRBJ1-4
V: TRBV18

DNA: TGTGCCAGCTCACCAAACAGGGGGCCCAATGAGCAGTTCTTC
CDR3: CASSPNRGPNEQFF
size: -
D: TRBD1
J: TRBJ2-1
V: TRBV18

DNA: TGTGCCAGCAGTTTTTTTGATACGCAGTATTTT
CDR3: CASSFFDTQYF
size: -
D: -
J: TRBJ2-3
V: TRBV27

DNA: TGTGCCAGCTCGCCTCCCCACCGCACAGATACGCAGTATTTT
CDR3: CASSPPHRTDTQYF
size: once
D: -
J: TRBJ2-3
V: TRBV6-4

DNA: TGTGCCAGCTCACCACGGGACAGGGTCTCTGGAAACACCATATATTTT
CDR3: CASSPRDRVSGNTIYF
size: -
D: TRBD1
J: TRBJ1-3
V: TRBV18

DNA: TGTGCCAGCAGCTTAGTACTAGCGGGAGCCCGTTTGGATGAGCAGTTCTTC
CDR3: CASSLVLAGARLDEQFF
size: -
D: TRBD2
J: TRBJ2-1
V: TRBV11-3

DNA: TGTGCCAGCAGCCCCGTGACAGGATTTAACTATGGCTACACCTTC
CDR3: CASSPVTGFNYGYTF
size: -
D: -
J: TRBJ1-2
V: TRBV7-2

DNA: TGTGCCACGGCCGGGACAGGTTATTACGAGCAGTACTTC
CDR3: CATAGTGYYEQYF
size: -
D: TRBD1
J: TRBJ2-7
V: TRBV10-3

DNA: TGCGCCAGCAGCCCCGGACTAGCGGGAGTCCACGAGCAGTACTTC
CDR3: CASSPGLAGVHEQYF
size: -
D: TRBD2
J: TRBJ2-7
V: TRBV4-3

DNA: TGTGCCAGTTTTGCCACAAAAGGGTTGAACTATGGCTACACCTTC
CDR3: CASFATKGLNYGYTF
size: -
D: -
J: TRBJ1-2
V: TRBV5-5

DNA: TGTGCCTGGAGTGCTCGCACAGGGTTAAACTATGGCTACACCTTC
CDR3: CAWSARTGLNYGYTF
size: -
D: -
J: TRBJ1-2
V: TRBV30

DNA: TGCGCCAGCAGCTCCACAGGGTTCTATGGCTACACCTTC
CDR3: CASSSTGFYGYTF
size: -
D: -
J: TRBJ1-2
V: TRBV5-1

DNA: TGTGCCAGCAGCCGCCTAGCGATCACAGATACGCAGTATTTT
CDR3: CASSRLAITDTQYF
size: once
D: -
J: TRBJ2-3
V: TRBV7-6

DNA: TGTGCCAGCAGACCCGGGATTCTAGCGGGAGTTCCCAATGAGCAGTTCTTC
CDR3: CASRPGILAGVPNEQFF
size: -
D: TRBD2
J: TRBJ2-1
V: TRBV2

DNA: TGCGCCAGCAACGGGGGCTCCACCTACAATGAGCAGTTCTTC
CDR3: CASNGGSTYNEQFF
size: -
D: -
J: TRBJ2-1
V: TRBV5-1

DNA: TGTGCCAGCAGCCAAGTCGCCCAGCGGGGGGGACAAGAGACCCAGTACTTC
CDR3: CASSQVAQRGGQETQYF
size: -
D: TRBD2
J: TRBJ2-5
V: TRBV4-2

DNA: TGTGCCAGCAGCCTAGGGGGCGGCAGTGAAAAACTGTTTTTT
CDR3: CASSLGGGSEKLFF
size: -
D: TRBD1
J: TRBJ1-4
V: TRBV14